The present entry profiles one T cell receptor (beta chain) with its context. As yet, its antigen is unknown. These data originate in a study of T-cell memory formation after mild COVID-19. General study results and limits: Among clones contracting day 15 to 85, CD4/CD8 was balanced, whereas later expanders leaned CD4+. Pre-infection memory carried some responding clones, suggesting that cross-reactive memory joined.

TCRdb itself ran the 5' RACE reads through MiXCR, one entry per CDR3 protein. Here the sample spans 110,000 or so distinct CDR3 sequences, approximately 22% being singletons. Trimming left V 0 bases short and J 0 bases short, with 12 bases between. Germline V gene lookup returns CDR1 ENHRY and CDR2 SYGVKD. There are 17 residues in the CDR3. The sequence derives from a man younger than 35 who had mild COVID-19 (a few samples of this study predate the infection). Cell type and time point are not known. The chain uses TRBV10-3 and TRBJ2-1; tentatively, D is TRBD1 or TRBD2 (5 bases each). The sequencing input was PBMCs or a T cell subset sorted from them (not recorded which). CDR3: CAISESRGGTSYNEQFF. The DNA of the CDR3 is TGTGCCATCAGTGAGTCACGGGGCGGTACCTCCTACAATGAGCAGTTCTTC.